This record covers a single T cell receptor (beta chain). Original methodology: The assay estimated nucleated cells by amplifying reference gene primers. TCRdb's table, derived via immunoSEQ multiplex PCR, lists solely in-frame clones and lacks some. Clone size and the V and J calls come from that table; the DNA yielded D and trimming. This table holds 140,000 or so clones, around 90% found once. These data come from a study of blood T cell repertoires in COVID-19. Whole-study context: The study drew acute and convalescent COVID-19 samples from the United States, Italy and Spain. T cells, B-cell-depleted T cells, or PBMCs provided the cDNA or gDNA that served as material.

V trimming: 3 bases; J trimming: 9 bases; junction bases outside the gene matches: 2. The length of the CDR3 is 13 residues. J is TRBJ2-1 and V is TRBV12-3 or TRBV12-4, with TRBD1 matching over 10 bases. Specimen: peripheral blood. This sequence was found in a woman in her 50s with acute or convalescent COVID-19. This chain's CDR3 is CASSFDRGREQFF. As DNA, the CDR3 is TGTGCCAGCAGTTTTGACAGGGGGCGTGAGCAGTTCTTC.